This is a list of T cell receptor beta chains from one sample in a study of CD8+CD57+ T cells in acquired aplastic anemia. In TCRdb, the reads were re-called with MiXCR into one record per CDR3 protein. The table lists 90,000 to 120,000 distinct CDR3 sequences, under 60% of them singletons. Sequenced input: sorted CD4+, CD8+, or CD8+CD57+ T cells (not recorded which) from PBMCs. The source is a human donor in good health, serving as a control. The CDR3 runs from the conserved cysteine through the conserved F or W. Each record gives: CDR3 protein, CDR3 DNA, CDR3 length, J gene, D gene, clone size, V gene. A D gene is named only where the DNA matches it firmly. Only some rows state a clone size, as once, few, many or a class for expanded clones.

CDR3 protein: CASSVEGGTPYEQYF
CDR3 DNA: TGTGCCAGCAGCGTTGAAGGAGGGACTCCGTACGAGCAGTACTTC
CDR3 length: 15
J gene: TRBJ2-7
D gene: -
clone size: -
V gene: TRBV25-1

CDR3 protein: CASSHRLAGYVFVYNEQFF
CDR3 DNA: TGTGCCAGCAGTCATAGACTAGCGGGGTACGTTTTTGTTTACAATGAGCAGTTCTTC
CDR3 length: 19
J gene: TRBJ2-1
D gene: TRBD2
clone size: many
V gene: TRBV12-3/TRBV12-4

CDR3 protein: CSALGTERNTEAFF
CDR3 DNA: TGCAGTGCCCTTGGGACAGAAAGGAACACTGAAGCTTTCTTT
CDR3 length: 14
J gene: TRBJ1-1
D gene: TRBD1
clone size: -
V gene: TRBV20-1

CDR3 protein: CSVEDLGTESYERYF
CDR3 DNA: TGCAGCGTTGAAGACCTGGGGACAGAGTCCTACGAGCGGTACTTC
CDR3 length: 15
J gene: TRBJ2-7
D gene: TRBD1
clone size: -
V gene: TRBV29-1

CDR3 protein: CASSASRGSGNTIYF
CDR3 DNA: TGTGCCAGCAGCGCGAGTCGAGGGTCAGGAAACACCATATATTTT
CDR3 length: 15
J gene: TRBJ1-3
D gene: -
clone size: -
V gene: TRBV11-3

CDR3 protein: CASTEPDRGYTF
CDR3 DNA: TGTGCCAGCACCGAACCCGACAGGGGCTACACCTTC
CDR3 length: 12
J gene: TRBJ1-2
D gene: -
clone size: many
V gene: TRBV6-1

CDR3 protein: CASSVGGEQYF
CDR3 DNA: TGTGCCAGCAGCGTCGGAGGGGAGCAGTACTTC
CDR3 length: 11
J gene: TRBJ2-7
D gene: -
clone size: -
V gene: TRBV25-1

CDR3 protein: CSATYTGGTEAFF
CDR3 DNA: TGCAGTGCTACCTATACAGGGGGCACTGAAGCTTTCTTT
CDR3 length: 13
J gene: TRBJ1-1
D gene: TRBD1
clone size: -
V gene: TRBV20-1

CDR3 protein: CASSLAGGRKPQHF
CDR3 DNA: TGTGCCAGCAGCTTAGCAGGGGGCAGAAAGCCCCAGCATTTT
CDR3 length: 14
J gene: TRBJ1-5
D gene: TRBD1
clone size: few
V gene: TRBV11-2

CDR3 protein: CATQGSTDTQYF
CDR3 DNA: TGTGCCACCCAAGGGTCGACAGATACGCAGTATTTT
CDR3 length: 12
J gene: TRBJ2-3
D gene: -
clone size: -
V gene: TRBV10-3

CDR3 protein: CSVVGFGYTF
CDR3 DNA: TGCAGCGTTGTTGGGTTTGGCTACACCTTC
CDR3 length: 10
J gene: TRBJ1-2
D gene: -
clone size: -
V gene: TRBV29-1

CDR3 protein: CAISLGETEAFF
CDR3 DNA: TGTGCCATTTCACTAGGAGAAACTGAAGCTTTCTTT
CDR3 length: 12
J gene: TRBJ1-1
D gene: -
clone size: many
V gene: TRBV10-3

CDR3 protein: CASSPTQTGGRETQYF
CDR3 DNA: TGCGCCAGCAGCCCCACCCAAACAGGGGGTCGGGAGACCCAGTACTTC
CDR3 length: 16
J gene: TRBJ2-5
D gene: TRBD1
clone size: -
V gene: TRBV4-3

CDR3 protein: CSARDGLGAGTQYF
CDR3 DNA: TGCAGTGCTAGAGACGGACTAGGGGCGGGGACCCAGTACTTC
CDR3 length: 14
J gene: TRBJ2-5
D gene: TRBD2
clone size: -
V gene: TRBV20-1

CDR3 protein: CASSGGGRAANYGYTF
CDR3 DNA: TGTGCCAGCAGTGGGGGGGGCAGGGCGGCTAACTATGGCTACACCTTC
CDR3 length: 16
J gene: TRBJ1-2
D gene: -
clone size: -
V gene: TRBV25-1

CDR3 protein: CSAPGYTTSSYNEQFF
CDR3 DNA: TGCAGTGCCCCTGGTTACACTACGAGCTCCTACAATGAGCAGTTCTTC
CDR3 length: 16
J gene: TRBJ2-1
D gene: -
clone size: many
V gene: TRBV20-1

CDR3 protein: CASSRVTGTGNMNTEAFF
CDR3 DNA: TGTGCCAGCAGCAGGGTTACGGGGACAGGGAACATGAACACTGAAGCTTTCTTT
CDR3 length: 18
J gene: TRBJ1-1
D gene: TRBD1
clone size: -
V gene: TRBV7-8

CDR3 protein: CATSDSYEQFF
CDR3 DNA: TGTGCCACCAGTGATTCCTATGAGCAGTTCTTC
CDR3 length: 11
J gene: TRBJ2-1
D gene: -
clone size: -
V gene: TRBV24-1

CDR3 protein: CASSGRQGSDTQYF
CDR3 DNA: TGTGCCAGCAGCGGACGCCAGGGGTCAGATACGCAGTATTTT
CDR3 length: 14
J gene: TRBJ2-3
D gene: -
clone size: -
V gene: TRBV5-8

CDR3 protein: CACSLRGVNTGELLF
CDR3 DNA: TGTGCCTGCAGCCTCCGAGGGGTAAACACCGGGGAGCTGCTTTTT
CDR3 length: 15
J gene: TRBJ2-2
D gene: -
clone size: -
V gene: TRBV7-3

CDR3 protein: CASSLAFGRTRSPLHF
CDR3 DNA: TGTGCCAGCAGCTTAGCGTTCGGCAGAACCCGATCACCCCTCCACTTT
CDR3 length: 16
J gene: TRBJ1-6
D gene: -
clone size: many
V gene: TRBV7-2

CDR3 protein: CARDRGEYTEAFF
CDR3 DNA: TGCGCCAGGGACAGGGGTGAGTACACTGAAGCTTTCTTT
CDR3 length: 13
J gene: TRBJ1-1
D gene: TRBD1
clone size: many
V gene: TRBV10-1

CDR3 protein: CASSDGTAYEQYF
CDR3 DNA: TGTGCCAGCAGTGATGGGACAGCCTACGAGCAGTACTTC
CDR3 length: 13
J gene: TRBJ2-7
D gene: TRBD1
clone size: many
V gene: TRBV6-1

CDR3 protein: CSVLSYLYQETQYF
CDR3 DNA: TGCAGCGTTCTAAGCTATTTGTACCAAGAGACCCAGTACTTC
CDR3 length: 14
J gene: TRBJ2-5
D gene: -
clone size: few
V gene: TRBV29-1

CDR3 protein: CASSSTGTGPSQYF
CDR3 DNA: TGTGCCAGCAGCTCAACCGGGACAGGGCCCTCTCAGTACTTC
CDR3 length: 14
J gene: TRBJ2-7
D gene: TRBD1
clone size: many
V gene: TRBV5-6

CDR3 protein: CSVEDRTQEAFF
CDR3 DNA: TGCAGCGTTGAAGATCGGACACAAGAAGCTTTCTTT
CDR3 length: 12
J gene: TRBJ1-1
D gene: -
clone size: -
V gene: TRBV29-1

CDR3 protein: CASSPRNGNYGYTF
CDR3 DNA: TGTGCCAGCAGCCCGCGGAATGGAAACTATGGCTACACCTTC
CDR3 length: 14
J gene: TRBJ1-2
D gene: -
clone size: -
V gene: TRBV7-6

CDR3 protein: CASSRLGGAGEKLFF
CDR3 DNA: TGTGCCAGCAGCCGGTTGGGGGGCGCCGGTGAAAAACTGTTTTTT
CDR3 length: 15
J gene: TRBJ1-4
D gene: -
clone size: many
V gene: TRBV7-2

CDR3 protein: CASSPTGQLNTEAFF
CDR3 DNA: TGTGCCAGCAGCCCAACTGGACAGCTGAACACTGAAGCTTTCTTT
CDR3 length: 15
J gene: TRBJ1-1
D gene: -
clone size: few
V gene: TRBV7-2

CDR3 protein: CASSIAGTSFYEQYF
CDR3 DNA: TGTGCCAGTAGTATAGCGGGGACATCCTTCTACGAGCAGTACTTC
CDR3 length: 15
J gene: TRBJ2-7
D gene: -
clone size: -
V gene: TRBV19

CDR3 protein: CASSPSGLTGTNTEAFF
CDR3 DNA: TGTGCCAGCAGTCCTAGCGGGTTGACAGGGACTAACACTGAAGCTTTCTTT
CDR3 length: 17
J gene: TRBJ1-1
D gene: TRBD1
clone size: many
V gene: TRBV12-3/TRBV12-4

CDR3 protein: CASSLTGSGNTIYF
CDR3 DNA: TGTGCCAGCAGCCTCACAGGGTCGGGAAACACCATATATTTT
CDR3 length: 14
J gene: TRBJ1-3
D gene: -
clone size: -
V gene: TRBV25-1

CDR3 protein: CSSYDRVTQYF
CDR3 DNA: TGCAGCAGTTACGACCGGGTGACCCAGTACTTC
CDR3 length: 11
J gene: TRBJ2-5
D gene: -
clone size: -
V gene: TRBV29-1

CDR3 protein: CASSLALTPRTDTQYF
CDR3 DNA: TGCGCCAGCAGCTTGGCCCTTACCCCAAGGACAGATACGCAGTATTTT
CDR3 length: 16
J gene: TRBJ2-3
D gene: -
clone size: -
V gene: TRBV5-1

CDR3 protein: CASSVATGPRRRRGYGYTF
CDR3 DNA: TGTGCCAGCAGCGTAGCGACGGGCCCGAGAAGACGTCGTGGCTATGGCTACACCTTC
CDR3 length: 19
J gene: TRBJ1-2
D gene: -
clone size: many
V gene: TRBV9

CDR3 protein: CASSQGGWNSPLHF
CDR3 DNA: TGTGCCAGCAGCCAAGGGGGGTGGAATTCACCCCTCCACTTT
CDR3 length: 14
J gene: TRBJ1-6
D gene: -
clone size: many
V gene: TRBV3-1

CDR3 protein: CASSRGDSNSPLHF
CDR3 DNA: TGTGCCAGCAGCCGAGGGGACAGCAATTCACCCCTCCACTTT
CDR3 length: 14
J gene: TRBJ1-6
D gene: TRBD1
clone size: many
V gene: TRBV27

CDR3 protein: CSARVGSPQETQYF
CDR3 DNA: TGCAGTGCTAGAGTCGGCAGCCCCCAAGAGACCCAGTACTTC
CDR3 length: 14
J gene: TRBJ2-5
D gene: -
clone size: many
V gene: TRBV20-1

CDR3 protein: CASSKEDTRGGYGYTF
CDR3 DNA: TGTGCCAGCAGCAAAGAGGATACCAGGGGAGGCTATGGCTACACCTTC
CDR3 length: 16
J gene: TRBJ1-2
D gene: -
clone size: -
V gene: TRBV11-1

CDR3 protein: CAISGQSSSYGYTF
CDR3 DNA: TGTGCCATCAGTGGACAGTCCTCGAGCTATGGCTACACCTTC
CDR3 length: 14
J gene: TRBJ1-2
D gene: -
clone size: few
V gene: TRBV10-3

CDR3 protein: CASRNGTARHGYTF
CDR3 DNA: TGTGCCAGCAGAAACGGGACTGCGAGGCATGGCTACACCTTC
CDR3 length: 14
J gene: TRBJ1-2
D gene: -
clone size: -
V gene: TRBV2

CDR3 protein: CATSPGRNYEQYF
CDR3 DNA: TGTGCCACCAGTCCGGGACGGAACTACGAGCAGTACTTC
CDR3 length: 13
J gene: TRBJ2-7
D gene: -
clone size: once
V gene: TRBV24-1

CDR3 protein: CASSYSSALSSYEQYF
CDR3 DNA: TGTGCCAGCAGCTATTCTTCAGCCCTCAGCTCCTACGAGCAGTACTTC
CDR3 length: 16
J gene: TRBJ2-7
D gene: -
clone size: -
V gene: TRBV6-5

CDR3 protein: CASSPLAGGPYEQYF
CDR3 DNA: TGTGCCAGCAGTCCGCTAGCGGGAGGACCATACGAGCAGTACTTC
CDR3 length: 15
J gene: TRBJ2-7
D gene: TRBD2
clone size: -
V gene: TRBV2

CDR3 protein: CATRTGVETQYF
CDR3 DNA: TGTGCCACCCGGACAGGGGTAGAGACCCAGTACTTC
CDR3 length: 12
J gene: TRBJ2-5
D gene: TRBD1
clone size: -
V gene: TRBV2

CDR3 protein: CAVGTTGTNSPLHF
CDR3 DNA: TGTGCCGTTGGGACGACAGGCACCAATTCACCCCTCCACTTT
CDR3 length: 14
J gene: TRBJ1-6
D gene: -
clone size: -
V gene: TRBV19

CDR3 protein: CASSRYGGGPLKLNYGYTF
CDR3 DNA: TGTGCCAGCAGCCGTTATGGTGGGGGCCCGCTAAAACTTAACTATGGCTACACCTTC
CDR3 length: 19
J gene: TRBJ1-2
D gene: -
clone size: -
V gene: TRBV27

CDR3 protein: CASSSGQLAGGQETQYF
CDR3 DNA: TGCGCCAGCAGCTCCGGACAACTAGCGGGGGGGCAAGAGACCCAGTACTTC
CDR3 length: 17
J gene: TRBJ2-5
D gene: TRBD2
clone size: -
V gene: TRBV5-1

CDR3 protein: CASSSQGLGLVEQFF
CDR3 DNA: TGTGCCAGCAGCTCCCAGGGACTAGGGCTAGTTGAGCAGTTCTTC
CDR3 length: 15
J gene: TRBJ2-1
D gene: TRBD2
clone size: -
V gene: TRBV11-2